A single sample gave rise to the 26 T cell receptor beta chains below, sequenced in a study of shared clonotypes between healthy human individuals. TCRdb's table, derived via immunoSEQ multiplex PCR, lists solely in-frame clones and lacks some. In the table there are some 980,000 clones, around 80% of which are singletons. Material for sequencing was memory CD4+ T cells sorted from blood. Subset here: CD45RA-negative fraction. Receptors originate from a man in his late teens or twenties in good health.

The chain couples TRBV7-9 to TRBJ1-5; perhaps TRBD1 as D (5 bases). This CDR3 has 14 amino acids. The germline gives CDR1 SEHNR, CDR2 FQNEAQ (reference sequence). Trimming removed 3 bases at V and 1 base at J, with 7 bases between. CDR3: CASSFQGSNQPQHF. DNA of the CDR3: TGTGCCAGCAGCTTCCAGGGCAGCAATCAGCCCCAGCATTTT.

The V gene is TRBV27, the J gene TRBJ2-1; no clear D gene. Germline CDR1 reads MNHEY; CDR2 reads SMNVEV (reference sequence). This CDR3 is 14 amino acids long. V lost 7 bases and J lost 6, with 16 bases in between. The CDR3 spells CASMRSLSSNEQFF. Here the CDR3 DNA reads TGTGCCAGCATGAGGAGCCTGAGCTCCAATGAGCAGTTCTTC.

The rearrangement joins TRBV14 to TRBJ1-3; a possible D gene is TRBD1 (5 bases). Germline V gene data show CDR1 as SGHDN and CDR2 as FVKESK. Between the trimmed V and J ends, which lost 1 base and 0 bases, there was a span of 7 bases. The CDR3 is 15 amino acids. CDR3 nucleotide sequence: TGTGCCAGCAGCCAAGGACAGTACTCTGGAAACACCATATATTTT. This codes for CASSQGQYSGNTIYF. The whole variable domain, remainder taken from reference TRBV14 and TRBJ1-3, is EAGVTQFPSHSVIEKGQTVTLRCDPISGHDNLYWYRRVMGKEIKFLLHFVKESKQDESGMPNNRFLAERTGGTYSTLKVQPAELEDSGVYFCASSQGQYSGNTIYFGEGSWLTVV.

This chain connects TRBV30 to TRBJ2-5; 8 bases map to TRBD1. Trimming at V came to 1 base and at J to 4 bases, leaving 2 bases not matched to a gene. CDR1 is GTSNPN and CDR2 is SVGIG in the germline V gene (reference sequence). The CDR3 loop spans 13 amino acids. CDR3 in amino acids: CAWSGDRLETQYF. The CDR3, as DNA: TGTGCCTGGAGTGGGGACAGGCTAGAGACCCAGTACTTC.

The chain is built from TRBV28 and TRBJ1-5; 8 nucleotides line up with TRBD1. CDR3 length: 17 amino acids. The junction had 14 bases not matched to a gene; V was cut back by 6 bases and J by 4 bases. CDR1 is MDHEN, CDR2 SYDVKM, per germline. The CDR3 is CASSSGGSLRGNQPQHF. The CDR3 bases are TGTGCCAGCAGCTCAGGGGGCTCATTAAGGGGGAATCAGCCCCAGCATTTT. Full variable domain (missing parts from reference TRBV28 and TRBJ1-5): DVKVTQSSRYLVKRTGEKVFLECVQDMDHENMFWYRQDPGLGLRLIYFSYDVKMKEKGDIPEGYSVSREKKERFSLILESASTNQTSMYLCASSSGGSLRGNQPQHFGDGTRLSIL.

The CDR3 protein is CASSLSGYNEQFF. The CDR3 nucleotides are TGCGCCAGCAGCTTGTCAGGGTACAATGAGCAGTTCTTC. The rearrangement joins TRBV5-1 to TRBJ2-1; D is possibly TRBD1 (5 bases). Germline CDR1 reads SGHRS; CDR2 reads YFSETQ. This CDR3 has 13 residues. Trimming took 1 base from V and 4 from J, leaving 6 bases between them.

This sequence joins TRBV7-9 and TRBJ2-5, with a weak D call TRBD2 (5 bases). This CDR3 region has 12 residues. CDR1 SEHNR and CDR2 FQNEAQ come from the germline V gene (reference sequence). Between the trimmed V and J ends, which lost 5 bases and 3 bases, there was a span of 7 bases. The CDR3 DNA reads as TGTGCCAGCAGCCCCGGGGAAGAGACCCAGTACTTC. It specifies CASSPGEETQYF.

The chain links TRBV19 to TRBJ1-1; D unclear. The germline gives CDR1 LNHDA, CDR2 SQIVND (reference sequence). This CDR3 is 13 amino acids long. V was trimmed by 3 bases and J by 3 bases, leaving 8 bases between them. This CDR3 is CASSMTIDTEAFF. CDR3 DNA: TGTGCCAGTAGTATGACAATAGACACTGAAGCTTTCTTT.

Comment on this clone: Other nucleotide sequences in the sample specify the same CDR3. The V gene is TRBV18, the J gene TRBJ1-1; 11 positions match TRBD1. The CDR3 runs 17 residues. Per the germline V gene, CDR1 is KGHSH and CDR2 is LQKENI. V lost 3 bases to trimming and J lost 1 base; unmatched junction nucleotides: 7. The CDR3 sequence: CASSPGQGARGNTEAFF. CDR3 sequence (DNA): TGTGCCAGCTCACCCGGACAGGGGGCGCGGGGGAACACTGAAGCTTTCTTT.

A remark on this clone: Within the sample, other DNA sequences also encode this same CDR3. The V and J genes are TRBV7-6 and TRBJ2-7; 7 bases are a match to TRBD1. The V segment lost 1 base and the J segment 3 bases; nucleotides outside the gene matches: 6. Germline V gives CDR1 SGHVS, CDR2 FNYEAQ. The CDR3 sequence is 15 residues long. The CDR3 DNA is TGTGCCAGCAGCTTAGGAGGGACAGCGAGCTACGAGCAGTACTTC. Encoded protein: CASSLGGTASYEQYF.

The J gene is TRBJ2-2, the V gene TRBV5-1, with 11 bases identical to TRBD1. Trimming cost V 9 bases and J 6 bases; bases outside gene matches: 7. The CDR3 is made up of 14 amino acids. Germline loops: CDR1 SGHRS, CDR2 YFSETQ. The CDR3: CATGQGALPGELFF. The CDR3 bases are TGCGCCACAGGACAGGGGGCATTACCCGGGGAGCTGTTTTTT.

The rearrangement links TRBV7-2 to TRBJ2-1; D gene unclear. V dropped 5 bases and J dropped 9 bases, with 14 bases sitting between them. CDR3 size: 13 residues. From germline, CDR1 is SGHTA and CDR2 FQGNSA. CDR3 sequence: CASSRYIAIEQFF. CDR3 DNA: TGTGCCAGCAGCCGCTATATTGCTATTGAGCAGTTCTTC.

The chain recombines TRBV5-1 with TRBJ2-7; 12 positions match TRBD2. Trimming at V came to 2 bases and at J to 7 bases, leaving 10 bases not matched to a gene. In germline, CDR1 is SGHRS, CDR2 YFSETQ. This CDR3 comprises 16 residues. CDR3 protein: CASSFGWTSGDLEQYF. The CDR3 bases are TGCGCCAGCAGCTTCGGGTGGACTAGCGGGGACCTAGAGCAGTACTTC.

This clone came up once. The rearrangement joins TRBV6-1 to TRBJ2-3; D gene uncertain. From germline, CDR1 is MNHNS and CDR2 SASEGT. The CDR3 is 12 amino acids. Trimming took off 4 bases at V and 4 bases at J, with 6 bases between the two ends. As DNA, the CDR3 is TGTGCCAGCAGTGGCCAGGCAGATACGCAGTATTTT. This codes for CASSGQADTQYF.

V is TRBV6-1 and J is TRBJ2-1; a weak D match, TRBD2 (6 bases). CDR1 is MNHNS and CDR2 is SASEGT in the germline V gene. The CDR3 is 15 residues long. Trimming pared 5 bases from V and 2 bases from J, leaving 13 bases between. The CDR3 sequence: CASSPPGGAYNEQFF. The DNA of the CDR3 is TGTGCCAGCAGTCCCCCGGGCGGGGCCTACAATGAGCAGTTCTTC.

CDR3 loop: CASSLAGGGRETQYF. The CDR3 bases are TGTGCCAGCAGCTTAGCGGGAGGGGGACGGGAGACCCAGTACTTC. This rearrangement joins TRBV7-2 to TRBJ2-5; D possibly corresponds to TRBD2 (7 bases). Germline-derived CDR1 and CDR2 are SGHTA and FQGNSA. This CDR3 region has 15 residues. Trimming removed 0 bases at V and 5 bases at J, with 13 bases between.

The gene calls are TRBV5-4 and TRBJ2-5; D remains ambiguous. V dropped 3 bases and J dropped 1 base, with 13 bases sitting between them. The CDR3 contains 15 residues. CDR1 is SGHNT, CDR2 YYREEE, per germline (reference sequence). The CDR3 DNA reads TGTGCCAGCAGCTCTGGGTTATTGGGCCAAGAGACCCAGTACTTC. This encodes CASSSGLLGQETQYF. The full variable domain, rest sourced from reference TRBV5-4 and TRBJ2-5, is ETGVTQSPTHLIKTRGQQVTLRCSSQSGHNTVSWYQQALGQGPQFIFQYYREEENGRGNFPPRFSGLQFPNYSSELNVNALELDDSALYLCASSSGLLGQETQYFGPGTRLLVL.

The rearrangement joins TRBV9 to TRBJ2-1, with 8 bases lining up with TRBD2. Per germline, CDR1 SGDLS and CDR2 YYNGEE. The CDR3 extends over 15 amino acids. With 4 bases clipped from V and 2 bases from J, the junction kept 5 bases outside the gene matches. CDR3 in amino acids: CASSSAAGAYNEQFF. The CDR3 DNA reads as TGTGCCAGCAGCTCTGCAGCGGGGGCCTACAATGAGCAGTTCTTC.

This clone has just one count. This rearrangement joins TRBV6-9 to TRBJ2-1, with 10 bases lining up with TRBD1. From germline, CDR1 is MNHGY and CDR2 SVAAGI. Trimming at V came to 5 bases and at J to 10 bases, leaving 5 bases not matched to a gene. There are 13 residues in the CDR3. The CDR3 spells CASSRDRGREQFF. The CDR3 bases are TGTGCCAGCAGTCGGGACAGGGGTAGGGAGCAGTTCTTC.

V is TRBV6-1 and J is TRBJ1-2, with 10 positions matching TRBD1. Germline trimming cut 2 bases from V and 4 bases from J; bases unmatched to any gene: 4. CDR3 length: 15 residues. The germline gives CDR1 MNHNS, CDR2 SASEGT. Here the CDR3 reads CASSETGQGIYGYTF. The CDR3 DNA reads as TGTGCCAGCAGTGAAACGGGACAGGGGATCTATGGCTACACCTTC.

This sequence joins TRBV7-2 and TRBJ2-2; D is uncertain. Trimming took 5 bases from V and 1 from J, leaving 5 bases between them. This CDR3 contains 13 residues. Germline CDR1 and CDR2: SGHTA and FQGNSA. This CDR3 reads CASSPVNTGELFF. The CDR3 DNA sequence: TGTGCCAGCAGCCCCGTGAACACCGGGGAGCTGTTTTTT. Combining the CDR3 with reference TRBV7-2 and TRBJ2-2 gives the whole variable domain GAGVSQSPSNKVTEKGKDVELRCDPISGHTALYWYRQSLGQGLEFLIYFQGNSAPDKSGLPSDRFSAERTGGSVSTLTIQRTQQEDSAVYLCASSPVNTGELFFGEGSRLTVL.

In its sample, this clone was seen once. The gene calls are TRBV5-1 and TRBJ1-2; D perhaps matches TRBD1 (5 bases). This CDR3 contains 15 residues. Trimming left V 0 bases short and J 4 bases short, with 13 bases between. Germline lookup yields CDR1 SGHRS and CDR2 YFSETQ. The DNA for the CDR3 is TGCGCCAGCAGCTTGGCCTCGGACAAGGCCTATGGCTACACCTTC. It translates to CASSLASDKAYGYTF.

The genes are TRBV18 and TRBJ2-1; D is undetermined. Germline CDR1 reads KGHSH; CDR2 reads LQKENI. V shed 5 bases and J shed 5 bases, with 10 bases lying between them. This CDR3 has 13 residues. CDR3 protein: CASSASRDNEQFF. The CDR3 DNA is TGTGCCAGCTCAGCCTCTAGAGACAATGAGCAGTTCTTC.

V and J are TRBV5-8 and TRBJ2-3; 15 bases are a match to TRBD2. The germline V gene has CDR1 SGHTS and CDR2 YDEGEE. After removal of 4 bases from V and 0 bases from J, the junction contained 6 bases not matched to a gene. The CDR3 totals 18 residues. CDR3 in amino acids: CASSVRTSGRGSTDTQYF. In nucleotides, the CDR3 is TGTGCCAGCAGCGTGAGGACTAGCGGGAGGGGTAGCACAGATACGCAGTATTTT.

This clone turned up a few times. The sample carries other DNA sequences with the same CDR3. J is TRBJ1-2 and V is TRBV20-1; unclear D gene. Per the germline V gene, CDR1 is DFQATT and CDR2 is SNEGSKA (reference sequence). The length of the CDR3 is 11 residues. V lost 3 bases, J lost 6 bases, and 8 bases lay in between. The CDR3 DNA is TGCAGTGCTAGCCGTCGAGATGGCTACACCTTC. It specifies CSASRRDGYTF.

Details on this clone: At one end, the junction sequence differs from germline, possibly due to a read error. V usage is TRBV7-7 and J usage is TRBJ2-5, with D perhaps being TRBD1 or TRBD2 (6 bases each). The end of the DNA is better explained by TRBJ2-7, so the J call may be wrong. Germline lookup yields CDR1 SSHAT and CDR2 FNYEAQ (reference sequence). CDR3 size: 15 residues. In nucleotides, the CDR3 is TGTGCTAGCAGCTTAGGGCCCGGGGGCAACTACGAGCAGTACTTC. Translation gives CASSLGPGGNYEQYF.